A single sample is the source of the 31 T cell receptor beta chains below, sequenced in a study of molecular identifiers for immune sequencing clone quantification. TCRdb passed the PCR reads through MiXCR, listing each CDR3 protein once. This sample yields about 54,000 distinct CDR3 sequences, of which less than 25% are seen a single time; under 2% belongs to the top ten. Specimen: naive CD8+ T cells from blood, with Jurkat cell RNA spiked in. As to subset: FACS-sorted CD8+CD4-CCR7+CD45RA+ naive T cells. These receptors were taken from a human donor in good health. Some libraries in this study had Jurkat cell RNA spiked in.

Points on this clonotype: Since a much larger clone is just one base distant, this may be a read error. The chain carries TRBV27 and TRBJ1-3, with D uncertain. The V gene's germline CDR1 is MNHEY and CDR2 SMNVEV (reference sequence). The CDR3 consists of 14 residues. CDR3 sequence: CACSPVGGGNTIYF. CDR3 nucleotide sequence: TGTGCCTGCAGCCCGGTCGGTGGTGGAAACACCATATATTTT.

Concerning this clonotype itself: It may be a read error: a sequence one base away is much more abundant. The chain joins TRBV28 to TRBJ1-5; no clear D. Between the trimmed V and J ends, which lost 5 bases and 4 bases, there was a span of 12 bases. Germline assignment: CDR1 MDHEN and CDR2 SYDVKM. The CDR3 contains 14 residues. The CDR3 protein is CASSTIEINQPQHF. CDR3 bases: TGTGCCAGCAGTACCATTGAGATAAATCAGCCCCAGCATTTT.

CDR3 DNA: TGCAGTGCCGCGGGCAGGGGGGGCCAAGAGACCCAGTACTTC. It yields the protein CSAAGRGGQETQYF. The chain has TRBV20-1 and TRBJ2-5; D may match TRBD1 or TRBD2 (7 bases each). The V gene's germline CDR1 is DFQATT and CDR2 SNEGSKA (reference sequence). V was pared by 6 bases and J by 1 base, with 15 bases between. The CDR3 contains 14 residues.

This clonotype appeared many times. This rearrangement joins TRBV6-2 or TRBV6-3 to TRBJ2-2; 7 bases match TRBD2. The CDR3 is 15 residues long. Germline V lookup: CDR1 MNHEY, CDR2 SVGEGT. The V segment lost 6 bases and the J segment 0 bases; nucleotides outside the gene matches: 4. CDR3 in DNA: TGTGCCAGCAGAAGCGGGGCTTCGAACACCGGGGAGCTGTTTTTT. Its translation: CASRSGASNTGELFF.

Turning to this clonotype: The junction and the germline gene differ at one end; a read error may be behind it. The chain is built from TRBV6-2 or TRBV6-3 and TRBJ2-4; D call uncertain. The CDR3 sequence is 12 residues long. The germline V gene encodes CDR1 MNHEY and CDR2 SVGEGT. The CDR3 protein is CTSSTAKNIQYF. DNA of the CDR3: TGTACCAGCAGTACCGCGAAAAACATTCAGTACTTC.

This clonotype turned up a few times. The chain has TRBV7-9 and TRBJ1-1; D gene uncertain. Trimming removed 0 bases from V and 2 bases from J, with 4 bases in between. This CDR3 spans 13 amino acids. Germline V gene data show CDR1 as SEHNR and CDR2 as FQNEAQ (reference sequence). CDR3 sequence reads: CASSLAGNTEAFF. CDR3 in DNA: TGTGCCAGCAGCTTAGCGGGTAACACTGAAGCTTTCTTT.

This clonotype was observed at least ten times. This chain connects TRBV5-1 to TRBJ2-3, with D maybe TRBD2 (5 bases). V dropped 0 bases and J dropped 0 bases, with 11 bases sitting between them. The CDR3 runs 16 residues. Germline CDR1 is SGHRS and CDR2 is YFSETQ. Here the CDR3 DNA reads TGCGCCAGCAGCTTGGAAGGACTGGGTAGCACAGATACGCAGTATTTT. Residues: CASSLEGLGSTDTQYF.

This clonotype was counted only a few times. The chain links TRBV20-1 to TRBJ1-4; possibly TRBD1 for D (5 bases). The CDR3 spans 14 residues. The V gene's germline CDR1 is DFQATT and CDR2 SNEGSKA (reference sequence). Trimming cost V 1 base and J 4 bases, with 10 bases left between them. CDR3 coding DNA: TGCAGTGCTAGAGTAAGGGACGATAATGAAAAACTGTTTTTT. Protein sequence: CSARVRDDNEKLFF.

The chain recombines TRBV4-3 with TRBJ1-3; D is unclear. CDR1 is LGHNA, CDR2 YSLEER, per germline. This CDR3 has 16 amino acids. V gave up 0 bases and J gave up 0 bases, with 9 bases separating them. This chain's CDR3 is CASSQDVIISGNTIYF. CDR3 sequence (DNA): TGCGCCAGCAGCCAAGATGTCATAATCTCTGGAAACACCATATATTTT.

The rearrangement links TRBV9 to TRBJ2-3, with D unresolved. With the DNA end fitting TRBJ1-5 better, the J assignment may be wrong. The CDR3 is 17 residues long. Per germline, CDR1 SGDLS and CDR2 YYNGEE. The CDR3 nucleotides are TGTGCCAGCAGCGTAGTACAAGGAGCGGGTGGCACAGATACGCAGCATTTT. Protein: CASSVVQGAGGTDTQHF.

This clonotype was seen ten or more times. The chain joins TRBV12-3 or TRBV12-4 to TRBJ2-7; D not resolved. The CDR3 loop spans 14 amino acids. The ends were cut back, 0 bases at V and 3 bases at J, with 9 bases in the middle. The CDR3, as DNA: TGTGCCAGCAGTTTAGCGCGCCCGGACTACGAGCAGTACTTC. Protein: CASSLARPDYEQYF.

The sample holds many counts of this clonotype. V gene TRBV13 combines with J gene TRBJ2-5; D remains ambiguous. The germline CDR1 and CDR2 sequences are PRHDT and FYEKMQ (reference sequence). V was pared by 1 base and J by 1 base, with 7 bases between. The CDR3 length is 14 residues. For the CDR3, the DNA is TGTGCCAGCAGCTTAGCTGGCAGCCAAGAGACCCAGTACTTC. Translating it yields CASSLAGSQETQYF.

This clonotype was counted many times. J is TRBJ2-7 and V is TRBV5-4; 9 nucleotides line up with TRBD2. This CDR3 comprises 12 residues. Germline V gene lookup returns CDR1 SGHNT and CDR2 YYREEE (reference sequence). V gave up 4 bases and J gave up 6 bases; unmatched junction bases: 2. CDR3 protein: CASSLGLAEQYF. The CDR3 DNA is TGTGCCAGCAGCCTGGGACTAGCCGAGCAGTACTTC.

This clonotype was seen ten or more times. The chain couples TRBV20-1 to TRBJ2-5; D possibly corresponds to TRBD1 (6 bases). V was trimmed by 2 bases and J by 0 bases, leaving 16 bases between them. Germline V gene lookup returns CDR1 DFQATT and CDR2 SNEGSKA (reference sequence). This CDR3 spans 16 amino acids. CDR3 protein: CSARPYRDKNQETQYF. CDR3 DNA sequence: TGCAGTGCTAGACCGTACCGGGACAAAAACCAAGAGACCCAGTACTTC.

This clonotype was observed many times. CDR3 residues: CASSVGPGTSGRASTDTQYF. In DNA form, the CDR3 reads TGTGCCAGCAGCGTAGGCCCCGGGACTAGCGGGAGGGCCAGCACAGATACGCAGTATTTT. The J gene is TRBJ2-3, the V gene TRBV9, with 16 positions matching TRBD2. CDR1 and CDR2 from the germline V gene are SGDLS and YYNGEE. CDR3 length: 20 residues. With 0 bases clipped from V and 0 bases from J, the junction kept 7 bases outside the gene matches.

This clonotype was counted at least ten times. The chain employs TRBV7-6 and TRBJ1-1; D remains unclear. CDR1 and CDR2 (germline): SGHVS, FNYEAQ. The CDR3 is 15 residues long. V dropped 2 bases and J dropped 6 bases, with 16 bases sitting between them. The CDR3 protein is CASSLFFGVEAEAFF. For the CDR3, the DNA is TGTGCCAGCAGCTTATTTTTTGGGGTGGAGGCTGAAGCTTTCTTT.

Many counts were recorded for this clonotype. In DNA, the CDR3 is TGTGCCAGCAGTTTTACAGAGAGACAAGAGACCCAGTACTTC. It encodes CASSFTERQETQYF. This chain links TRBV12-3 or TRBV12-4 with TRBJ2-5; D remains ambiguous. The ends were cut back, 3 bases at V and 2 bases at J, with 10 bases in the middle. The CDR3 totals 14 residues.

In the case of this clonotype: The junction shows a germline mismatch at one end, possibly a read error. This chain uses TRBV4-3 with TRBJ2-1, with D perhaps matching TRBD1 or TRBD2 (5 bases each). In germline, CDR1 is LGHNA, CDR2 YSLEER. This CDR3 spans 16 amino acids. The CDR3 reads CASSQGGLANYKEQIF. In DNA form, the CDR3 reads TGCGCCAGCAGCCAAGGGGGCCTAGCCAACTACAAAGAGCAGATCTTC.

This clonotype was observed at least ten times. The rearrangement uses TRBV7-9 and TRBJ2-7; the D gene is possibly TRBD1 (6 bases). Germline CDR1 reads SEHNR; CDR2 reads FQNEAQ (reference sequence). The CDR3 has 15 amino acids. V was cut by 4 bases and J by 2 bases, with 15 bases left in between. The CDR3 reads CASSSPPTGAYEQYF. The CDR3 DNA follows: TGTGCCAGCAGCTCGCCCCCGACAGGAGCCTACGAGCAGTACTTC.

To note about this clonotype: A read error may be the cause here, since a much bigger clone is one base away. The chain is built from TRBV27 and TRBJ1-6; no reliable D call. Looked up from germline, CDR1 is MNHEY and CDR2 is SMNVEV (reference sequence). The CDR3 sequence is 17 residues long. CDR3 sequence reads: CASSLFQASSYNPPLHF. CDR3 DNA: TGTGCCAGCAGTTTATTTCAGGCTAGCTCCTATAATCCACCCCTCCACTTT.

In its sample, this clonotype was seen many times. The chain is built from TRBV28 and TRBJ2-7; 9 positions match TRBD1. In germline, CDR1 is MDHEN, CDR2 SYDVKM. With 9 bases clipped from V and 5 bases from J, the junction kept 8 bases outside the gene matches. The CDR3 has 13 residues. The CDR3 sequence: CASEQGAVHEQYF. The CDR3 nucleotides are TGTGCCAGTGAACAGGGGGCGGTGCACGAGCAGTACTTC.

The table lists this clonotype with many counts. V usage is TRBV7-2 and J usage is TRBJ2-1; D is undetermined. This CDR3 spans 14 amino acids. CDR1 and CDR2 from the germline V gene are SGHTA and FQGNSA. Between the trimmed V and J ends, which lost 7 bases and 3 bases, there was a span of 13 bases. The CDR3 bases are TGTGCCAGCACCACTAATTCGGACTACAATGAGCAGTTCTTC. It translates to CASTTNSDYNEQFF.

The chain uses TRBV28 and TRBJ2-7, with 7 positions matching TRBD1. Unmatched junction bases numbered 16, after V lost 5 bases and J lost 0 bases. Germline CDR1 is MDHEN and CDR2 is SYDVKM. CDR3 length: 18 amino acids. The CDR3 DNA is TGTGCCAGCAGTCCTTACATGGGACAGCCCAGGAGCTCCTACGAGCAGTACTTC. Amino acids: CASSPYMGQPRSSYEQYF.

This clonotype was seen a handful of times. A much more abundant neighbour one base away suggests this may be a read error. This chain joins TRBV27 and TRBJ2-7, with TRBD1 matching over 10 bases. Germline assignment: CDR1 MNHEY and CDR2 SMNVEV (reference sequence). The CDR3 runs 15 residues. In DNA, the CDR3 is TGTGCCGGCAGTTACGCGACAGGGGGCTTCTACGAGCAGTACTTC. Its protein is CAGSYATGGFYEQYF.

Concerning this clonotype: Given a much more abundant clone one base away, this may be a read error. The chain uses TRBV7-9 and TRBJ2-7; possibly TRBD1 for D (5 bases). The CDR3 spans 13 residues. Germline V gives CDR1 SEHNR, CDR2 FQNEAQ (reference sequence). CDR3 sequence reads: CASGLISGYEQYF. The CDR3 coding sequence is TGTGCCAGCGGCTTAATATCAGGGTACGAGCAGTACTTC.

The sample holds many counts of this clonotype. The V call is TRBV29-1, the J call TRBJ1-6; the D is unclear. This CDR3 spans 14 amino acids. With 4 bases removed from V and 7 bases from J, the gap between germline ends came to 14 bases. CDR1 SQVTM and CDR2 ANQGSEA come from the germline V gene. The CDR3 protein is CSVGRAGPNSPLHF. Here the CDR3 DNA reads TGCAGCGTTGGGCGGGCAGGCCCAAATTCACCCCTCCACTTT.

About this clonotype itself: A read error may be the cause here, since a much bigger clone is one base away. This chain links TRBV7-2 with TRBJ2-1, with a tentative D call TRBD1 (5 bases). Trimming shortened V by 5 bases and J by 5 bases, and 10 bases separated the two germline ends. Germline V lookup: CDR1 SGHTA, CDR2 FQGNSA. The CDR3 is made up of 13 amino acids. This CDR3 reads CASSVGVDNEQFF. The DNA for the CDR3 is TGTGCCAGCAGCGTAGGGGTAGACAATGAGCAGTTCTTC.

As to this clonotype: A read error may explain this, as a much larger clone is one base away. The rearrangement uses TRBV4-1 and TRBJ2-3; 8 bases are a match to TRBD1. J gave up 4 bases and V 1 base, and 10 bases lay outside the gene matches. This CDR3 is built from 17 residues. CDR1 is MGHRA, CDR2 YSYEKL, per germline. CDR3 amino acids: CASSQVATGAFSDTQYF. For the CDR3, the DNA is TGCGCCAGCAGCCAAGTCGCGACAGGGGCTTTTTCAGATACGCAGTATTTT.

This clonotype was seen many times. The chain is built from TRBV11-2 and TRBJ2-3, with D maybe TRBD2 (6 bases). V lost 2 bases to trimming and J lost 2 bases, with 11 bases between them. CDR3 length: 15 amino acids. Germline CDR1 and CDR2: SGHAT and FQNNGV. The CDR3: CASSLIGGTTDTQYF. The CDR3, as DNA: TGTGCCAGCAGCTTAATAGGAGGGACCACAGATACGCAGTATTTT.

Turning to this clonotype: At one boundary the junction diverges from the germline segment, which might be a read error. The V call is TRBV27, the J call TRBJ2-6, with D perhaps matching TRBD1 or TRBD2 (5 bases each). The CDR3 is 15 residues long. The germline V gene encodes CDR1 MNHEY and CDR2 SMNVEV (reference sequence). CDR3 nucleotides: TGTGCCAGCAGTTCCGTGGGCTTCGGGGCCACCGTCCTGACTTTC. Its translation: CASSSVGFGATVLTF.

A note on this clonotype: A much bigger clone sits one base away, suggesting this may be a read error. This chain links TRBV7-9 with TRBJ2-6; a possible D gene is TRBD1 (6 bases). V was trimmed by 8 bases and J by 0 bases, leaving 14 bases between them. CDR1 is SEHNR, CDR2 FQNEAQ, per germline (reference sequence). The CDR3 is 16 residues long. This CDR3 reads CASGLGQISGANVLTF. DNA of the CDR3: TGTGCCAGCGGCCTAGGACAGATCTCTGGGGCCAACGTCCTGACTTTC.